Included here is one T cell receptor (beta chain) sequence, with context. No cognate antigen has been identified for it. No much larger clonotype is one base removed from it; base qualities were not supplied. This entry comes from a study of Ad26.COV2.S vaccination and SARS-CoV-2 variants (dated by TCRdb to the early 2020s). With regard to the full study: Vaccine-arm donors came from COV1001, a multicentre, randomized, double-blind, placebo-controlled phase I-IIa trial of Ad26.COV2.S in healthy adults. Ad26.COV2.S was administered intramuscularly at 5 x 10^10 or 1 x 10^11 viral particles, either as a single shot or as two shots given 56 days apart. The specificity and breadth of SARS-CoV-2-reactive T cell receptors after Ad26.COV2.S vaccination were assessed by TCRbeta repertoire sequencing. A total of roughly 30 samples were included in the TCR-sequenced set, comprising around 19 Ad26.COV2.S vaccine recipients, 5 placebo recipients and 8 SARS-CoV-2 convalescent individuals. Participants in the trial were split at random into five groups of five each, receiving low-dose or high-dose Ad26.COV2.S once or twice, or else placebo on both occasions. Investigators did not know the trial group allocation while performing experiments and assessing outcomes.

According to the germline V gene, CDR1 reads SGHTA and CDR2 reads FQGTGA. The CDR3 holds 15 amino acids from the cysteine to the phenylalanine. Only the CDR3 part of the read is kept: 45 bases, read in frame from the first base. V and J are truncated by 5 bases and 4 bases respectively, leaving an intervening sequence of 15 bases. The immunoSEQ Assay was the method used to sequence TCRbeta CDR3 regions. After extraction, genomic DNA underwent amplification by bias-controlled multiplex PCR, followed by high-throughput sequencing. The original methods were these. To quantify the absolute abundance of every unique TCRbeta CDR3 region, sequences were collapsed and filtered. Usable DNA was measured by amplifying reference genes present in all nucleated cells, and TCRbeta template counts were normalized to that usable DNA to estimate T cell fraction. Repertoire TCRs were annotated as SARS-CoV-2-specific when V gene, CDR3 amino acid sequence and J gene were exactly matched to a known reactive TCR set. The reference SARS-CoV-2 TCR set was derived from MIRA and filtered for enrichment in COVID-19-positive ImmuneCODE repertoires, a step that removed public or cross-reactive TCRs. Based on the MIRA antigens, annotated TCRs were further analysed at the level of specific ORF or position within ORF. Breadth was defined as annotated unique rearrangements over total unique productive rearrangements; depth was the summed frequency of those rearrangements. Group comparisons of TCR breadth used two-sided Wilcoxon rank-sum tests. TCRdb re-hosts the immuneACCESS table, in-frame sequences only. Its copies lack some clones; in the studies checked, an unresolved V gene accounts for under half of them, and the cause for the rest is not known. That table furnishes V, J and clone size, whereas the DNA furnished D and trimming. Across this sample there are around 500,000 clones, with 89% seen only once. The top ten clones comprise under 2% of the sample.

In light of the paper, this sample's treatment or condition label describes: over 15 received Ad26.COV2.S at low or high dose, single or two shots; about 5 received placebo; per-sample allocation not given. Repertoires of vaccine and placebo recipients were sequenced from samples taken on day 63 after the first injection. Cohort 1b enrolled 25 to 30 adults aged 18-55 years at a single site in Boston, USA, between 29 July and 7 August 2020. Ad26.COV2.S consisted of a replication-incompetent adenovirus type 26 vector by which a prefusion-stabilized SARS-CoV-2 spike protein from the original Wuhan strain was expressed. Overall results and qualifications from the work: Vaccine and placebo recipients had similar non-spike TCR breadth, a finding consistent with the vaccine containing only spike. The study was not powered for comparison of responses between vaccine doses or regimens. The authors noted that the TCR breadth and depth analyses may have underestimated total T cell responses. After vaccination, spike-specific CD8+ and CD4+ T cell responses were reported to show substantial breadth. Ad26.COV2.S recipients had higher spike-specific TCR breadth than placebo recipients (P = 0.0014).

The TCR sequence derives from a person between 18 and 60 years old who received the Ad26.COV2.S COVID-19 vaccine or a placebo. Sample: peripheral blood, taken in a trial of Ad26.COV2.S vaccine versus placebo. The chain couples TRBV7-3 to TRBJ2-1, with no confident D gene call. The CDR3 in this case is CASSLESLAYNEQFF. In nucleotide form, the sequence is TGTGCCAGCAGCCTAGAAAGCTTGGCTTACAATGAGCAGTTCTTC.